The 6 T cell receptor beta chains below were found in one sample sequenced in a study of graft-versus-host responses after intestinal transplantation. Assay used: immunoSEQ multiplex PCR; TCRdb lists only in-frame clones, some missing. The sample has around 16,000 clones, roughly four fifths seen once. The starting material, graft tissue, was processed to release intraepithelial and lamina propria lymphocytes. The sequences come from ileum tissue, collected 584 days after intestinal transplantation. Receptors were obtained from a human patient who received an intestinal transplant, so some T cells may come from the graft donor.

In DNA, the CDR3 is TGTGCCAGCAGCTTACACAGGGAACCCTGGGGCTACACCTTC. It encodes CASSLHREPWGYTF. The gene calls are TRBV7-8 and TRBJ1-2; maybe TRBD1 (6 bases). V lost 2 bases and J lost 8, with 15 bases in between. This CDR3 comprises 14 residues. CDR1 is SGHVS, CDR2 FQNEAQ, per germline.

The chain has TRBV7-8 and TRBJ1-3, with D hard to call. V was cut by 1 base and J by 0 bases, with 13 bases left in between. Looked up from germline, CDR1 is SGHVS and CDR2 is FQNEAQ. The CDR3 covers 17 residues. The DNA of the CDR3 is TGTGCCAGCAGCTTAGATCCACTGGCCATCTCTGGAAACACCATATATTTT. This gives the protein CASSLDPLAISGNTIYF. The full variable domain, rest sourced from reference TRBV7-8 and TRBJ1-3, is GAGVSQSPRYKVAKRGQDVALRCDPISGHVSLFWYQQALGQGPEFLTYFQNEAQLDKSGLPSDRFFAERPEGSVSTLKIQRTQQEDSAVYLCASSLDPLAISGNTIYFGEGSWLTVV.

V gene TRBV19 combines with J gene TRBJ2-6; D possibly matches TRBD1 or TRBD2 (5 bases each). Germline lookup yields CDR1 LNHDA and CDR2 SQIVND (reference sequence). This CDR3 spans 16 amino acids. V was cut by 1 base and J by 0 bases, with 7 bases left in between. CDR3: CASSIGDPSGANVLTF. For the CDR3, the DNA is TGTGCCAGTAGTATAGGGGACCCCTCTGGGGCCAACGTCCTGACTTTC.

The gene calls are TRBV28 and TRBJ1-1, with 8 bases matching TRBD1. The trim removed 3 bases at V and 1 base at J, leaving 1 base unmatched. CDR1 is MDHEN and CDR2 is SYDVKM in the germline V gene. The CDR3 is made up of 14 amino acids. For the CDR3, the DNA is TGTGCCAGCAGTTTCGGGACAGGGAACACTGAAGCTTTCTTT. Amino acids: CASSFGTGNTEAFF. Supplemented by reference TRBV28 and TRBJ1-1, the full variable domain reads DVKVTQSSRYLVKRTGEKVFLECVQDMDHENMFWYRQDPGLGLRLIYFSYDVKMKEKGDIPEGYSVSREKKERFSLILESASTNQTSMYLCASSFGTGNTEAFFGQGTRLTVV.

The rearrangement joins TRBV6-1 to TRBJ2-3; TRBD2 matches 11 bases. This CDR3 is 15 amino acids long. Germline CDR1 MNHNS, CDR2 SASEGT. The V gene end was trimmed by 3 bases and the J gene end by 5 bases; junction bases not matched to a gene: 4. CDR3 loop: CASSDRGLAGDTQYF. Written as DNA, the CDR3 is TGTGCCAGCAGTGATAGAGGACTAGCGGGAGATACGCAGTATTTT.

This chain links TRBV5-1 with TRBJ2-6; D assignment may be TRBD1 or TRBD2 (5 bases each). Between the trimmed V and J ends, which lost 8 bases and 0 bases, there was a span of 15 bases. The CDR3 extends over 16 amino acids. CDR1 is SGHRS, CDR2 YFSETQ, per germline. The CDR3 region has the DNA TGCGCCAGACGGGGCCCCATACCCTCTGGGGCCAACGTCCTGACTTTC. Protein sequence: CARRGPIPSGANVLTF.